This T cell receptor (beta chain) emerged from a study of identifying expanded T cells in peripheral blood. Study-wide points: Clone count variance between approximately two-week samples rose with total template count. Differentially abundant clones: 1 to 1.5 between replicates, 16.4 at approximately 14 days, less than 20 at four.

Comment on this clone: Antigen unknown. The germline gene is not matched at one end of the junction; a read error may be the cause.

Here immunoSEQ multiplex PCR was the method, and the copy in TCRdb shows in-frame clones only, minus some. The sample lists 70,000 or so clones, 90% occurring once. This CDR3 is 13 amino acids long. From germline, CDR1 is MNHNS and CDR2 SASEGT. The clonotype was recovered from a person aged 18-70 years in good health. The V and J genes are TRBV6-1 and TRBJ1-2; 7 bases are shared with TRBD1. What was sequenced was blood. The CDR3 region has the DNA TGTGCCTGCAGGGACAGTAGGAACTATGGCTACACCTTC. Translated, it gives CACRDSRNYGYTF.